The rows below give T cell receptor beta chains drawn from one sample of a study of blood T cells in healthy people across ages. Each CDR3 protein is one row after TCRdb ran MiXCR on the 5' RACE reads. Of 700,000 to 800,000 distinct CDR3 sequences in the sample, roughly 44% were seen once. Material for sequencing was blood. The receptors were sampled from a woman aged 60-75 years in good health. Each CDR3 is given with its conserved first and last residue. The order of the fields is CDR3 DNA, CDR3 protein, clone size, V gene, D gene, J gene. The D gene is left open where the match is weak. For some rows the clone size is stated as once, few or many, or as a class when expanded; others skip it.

TGCAGTGGGGAGAGGTACGAGCAGTACTTC,CSGERYEQYF,NA,TRBV20-1,NA,TRBJ2-7
TGTGCCAGCAGCTTAAGGTTTAATCAAGAGACCCAGTACTTC,CASSLRFNQETQYF,NA,TRBV7-2,NA,TRBJ2-5
TGCGCTAGCAACAATGGTGAGGGCTACGAGCAGTACTTC,CASNNGEGYEQYF,NA,TRBV5-1,NA,TRBJ2-7
TGCAGCGTTGGGACGCTTCGCTACGAGCAGTACTTC,CSVGTLRYEQYF,few,TRBV29-1,NA,TRBJ2-7
TGTGCCAGCAGCCACACAGCGGGGGCGGCGAACATTCAGTACTTC,CASSHTAGAANIQYF,NA,TRBV7-8,TRBD2,TRBJ2-4
TGTGCCAGCAGTTATTCGGCCTCGATCCGCAATGAGCAGTTCTTC,CASSYSASIRNEQFF,NA,TRBV6-5,NA,TRBJ2-1
TGTGCCAGCAGCTTAGTTTCGACAGGGGGAAACACCATATATTTT,CASSLVSTGGNTIYF,NA,TRBV7-9,TRBD1,TRBJ1-3
TGCAGTGCCCCTAGGGCGGACAGGGCCAATCAGCCCCAGCATTTT,CSAPRADRANQPQHF,few,TRBV20-1,TRBD1,TRBJ1-5
TGCAGTGCTACTCGACAGGGGGTCTGGCAAGAGACCCAGTACTTC,CSATRQGVWQETQYF,few,TRBV20-1,TRBD1,TRBJ2-5
TGTGCCAGCAGTCACAGGGATCCGCAGTACTTC,CASSHRDPQYF,few,TRBV28,NA,TRBJ2-7
TGTGCCAGCAGTGATAGCGGGGGGGAGGCAGATACGCAGTATTTT,CASSDSGGEADTQYF,NA,TRBV2,TRBD2,TRBJ2-3
TGCAGTGCTAGTCAGGGGACAGGGGGCCTCGAAGCTTTCTTT,CSASQGTGGLEAFF,many,TRBV20-1,TRBD1,TRBJ1-1
TGTGCCAGCAGCGCCCAAAGGGACAGTGGAAACGGACCCAATGGCTACACCTTC,CASSAQRDSGNGPNGYTF,many,TRBV7-2,TRBD1,TRBJ1-2
TGTGCCAGCAGCCAAGGACGGACAGGGCCAATCTCCTACGAGCAGTACTTC,CASSQGRTGPISYEQYF,NA,TRBV14,TRBD1,TRBJ2-7
TGCAGTGCTAGAGACAGTAACACTCCAGGGTCCCTTGAAGCTTTCTTT,CSARDSNTPGSLEAFF,NA,TRBV20-1,NA,TRBJ1-1
TGTGCCAGCGGACATTTTAGCTCCTACAATGAGCGGTACTTC,CASGHFSSYNERYF,NA,TRBV7-9,NA,TRBJ2-1
TGTGCCAGCAGTTTGGAGATCGGGACGGACAGCACAGATACGCAGTATTTT,CASSLEIGTDSTDTQYF,NA,TRBV7-9,NA,TRBJ2-3
TGTGCCAGCAGCCTGACGGGGAATCAGCCCCAGCATTTT,CASSLTGNQPQHF,many,TRBV12-3/TRBV12-4,NA,TRBJ1-5
TGTGCCAGCAAAACGGGGGCTAGCACAGGTACGCAGTATTTT,CASKTGASTGTQYF,NA,TRBV7-3,NA,TRBJ2-3
TGTGCCAGCAATCGGGGAACCTACAATGAGCAGTACTTC,CASNRGTYNEQYF,NA,TRBV7-9,NA,TRBJ2-7
TGTGCCAGCAGTGAAGGGTACGAGCAGTTCTTC,CASSEGYEQFF,NA,TRBV25-1,NA,TRBJ2-1
TGCAGTGTTCTGACTAGCCGGGATGAGCAGTACTTC,CSVLTSRDEQYF,NA,TRBV20-1,TRBD2,TRBJ2-5
TGTGCCAGCAGGACGGGACGAGCAAACTTAGATACGCAGTATTTT,CASRTGRANLDTQYF,NA,TRBV12-3/TRBV12-4,NA,TRBJ2-3
TGTGCCAGCAGCTCGGTACCCGAGAGGGTAGCTTTCTTT,CASSSVPERVAFF,NA,TRBV7-3,NA,TRBJ1-1
TGTGCCAGCAGTTTAGCCTTCAACAGGGGGCGAAGAGAGACCCAGTACTTC,CASSLAFNRGRRETQYF,NA,TRBV27,TRBD1,TRBJ2-5
TGTGCCAGCAGTTATGGGGTTGGGACTGAAGCTTTCTTT,CASSYGVGTEAFF,NA,TRBV6-6,NA,TRBJ1-1
TGTGCCAGCAGCGGCCGGGACAGGGGTAATCAGCCCCAGCATTTT,CASSGRDRGNQPQHF,NA,TRBV7-2,TRBD1,TRBJ1-5
TGCAGTGTTACCAGGGGGAGTTATGGCTACACCTTC,CSVTRGSYGYTF,NA,TRBV20-1,TRBD1,TRBJ1-2
TGCGCCAGCAGCCAAGCTTACAATGAGCAGTACTTC,CASSQAYNEQYF,NA,TRBV4-1,NA,TRBJ2-5
TGTGCCAGCAGCTTACTCCCTGAAGAGCAGTACTTC,CASSLLPEEQYF,NA,TRBV7-9,NA,TRBJ2-7
TGTGCCAGCAGCGTAGCGGGAGGTGGGAGCTCCTACGAGCAGTACTTC,CASSVAGGGSSYEQYF,few,TRBV9,TRBD2,TRBJ2-7
TGTGCCAGCAGTCCCTCGGAGGGGACAGATACGCAGTATTTT,CASSPSEGTDTQYF,few,TRBV27,NA,TRBJ2-3
TGTGCCAGCAGTGAACCGGGGACAGCCGAGCAGTTCTTC,CASSEPGTAEQFF,NA,TRBV25-1,TRBD1,TRBJ2-1
TGTGCCAGCAGTTCCACGGGGATCCCTAGAAGAGAGACCCAGTACTTC,CASSSTGIPRRETQYF,NA,TRBV7-6,NA,TRBJ2-5
TGCAGTGCTAGAGACCTCTTGGAAAACACTGAAGCTTTCTTT,CSARDLLENTEAFF,NA,TRBV20-1,NA,TRBJ1-1
TGTGCCAGCAGCTTTTCGACAGGGGGCCACTATGGCTACACCTTC,CASSFSTGGHYGYTF,NA,TRBV7-2,TRBD1,TRBJ1-2
TGTGCCAGCAGCGTCCTGGGCACTGAAGCTTTCTTT,CASSVLGTEAFF,few,TRBV7-2,NA,TRBJ1-1
TGTGCCAGCAGCCATTATAGTACTGTATACAATGAGCAGTACTTC,CASSHYSTVYNEQYF,NA,TRBV3-1,NA,TRBJ2-5
TGTGCCATCAGAGCCACCGGGACAGGTGCCACTGAAGCTTTCTTT,CAIRATGTGATEAFF,NA,TRBV10-3,TRBD1,TRBJ1-1
TGCAGTGCTAGAGATGGCCTAGCGGGACCCAATGAGCAGTTCTTC,CSARDGLAGPNEQFF,few,TRBV20-1,TRBD2,TRBJ2-1
TGTGCCAGCCACCCTCAGGGGCTTTATTATGGCTACACCTTC,CASHPQGLYYGYTF,NA,TRBV28,NA,TRBJ1-2
TGCAGCGTCGCGGGACTAGCGGGGAGGTACGAGCAGTACTTC,CSVAGLAGRYEQYF,NA,TRBV29-1,TRBD2,TRBJ2-7
TGTGCCAGCAGCTCAACCCAGCGGGAGACCCAGTACTTC,CASSSTQRETQYF,few,TRBV7-2,NA,TRBJ2-5
TGTGCCAGCGGGATGCGGCGGGGAGTAAGCACAGATACGCAGTATTTT,CASGMRRGVSTDTQYF,NA,TRBV6-5,NA,TRBJ2-3
TGCGCCAGCAGCTTGGTATCGATCTCCTACAATGAGCAGTTCTTC,CASSLVSISYNEQFF,NA,TRBV5-1,NA,TRBJ2-1
TGTGCCAGCAGTGAATTCAGCTCCTACGAGCAGTACTTC,CASSEFSSYEQYF,NA,TRBV2,NA,TRBJ2-7
TGTGCCAGCAGCCCAACCGGTCGGCAGGGGGCGTACAATGAGCAGTTCTTC,CASSPTGRQGAYNEQFF,NA,TRBV7-3,TRBD1,TRBJ2-1
TGCAGCGTTGCAATATGCGGAGATACGCAGTATTTT,CSVAICGDTQYF,NA,TRBV29-1,NA,TRBJ2-3
TGTGCCAGCAGCGCCACAGGGCGGACTGAAGCTTTCTTT,CASSATGRTEAFF,many,TRBV9,NA,TRBJ1-1
TGTGCCAGCAGTGAAGGGGGACTTGGACCCTACGAGCAGTACTTC,CASSEGGLGPYEQYF,few,TRBV6-1,NA,TRBJ2-7
TGCAGTGCTAGAGATATGCTAGCGGACTACGAGCAGTACTTC,CSARDMLADYEQYF,NA,TRBV20-1,TRBD2,TRBJ2-7
TGTGCCAGCAGTTCCCCCTCAGGGATCGGGGCCAACGTCCTGACTTTC,CASSSPSGIGANVLTF,few,TRBV27,NA,TRBJ2-6
TGTGCCAGCACCTCCTGGAAGGGACTAGCGGGAGCCGATACGCAGTATTTT,CASTSWKGLAGADTQYF,few,TRBV6-1,TRBD2,TRBJ2-3
TGTGCCAGCAGTCAAGACAACAATCAGCCCCAGCATTTT,CASSQDNNQPQHF,NA,TRBV7-3,NA,TRBJ1-5
TGTGCCAGCAGTATTTGGCAGACGGGAGGAACGACGAACACTGAAGCTTTCTTT,CASSIWQTGGTTNTEAFF,NA,TRBV13,NA,TRBJ1-1
TGTGCCAGCAGCCCGCGACAGGGAGAAGAGACCCAGTACTTC,CASSPRQGEETQYF,NA,TRBV7-2,TRBD1,TRBJ2-5
TGTGCCAGCGGTTCGGCCGACAGGGCGAATGAGCAGTTCTTC,CASGSADRANEQFF,NA,TRBV27,TRBD1,TRBJ2-1
TGTGCCAGCACTTTGGACAGGGGGCCCTACAATGAGCAGTTCTTC,CASTLDRGPYNEQFF,few,TRBV2,TRBD1,TRBJ2-1
TGTGCCAGCAAACCGGGACAGGTTTCCTACGAGCAGTACTTC,CASKPGQVSYEQYF,NA,TRBV27,TRBD1,TRBJ2-7
TGTGCCAGCAGCGTTGGACCGGTCTCGCCAGGCACAGATACGCAGTATTTT,CASSVGPVSPGTDTQYF,few,TRBV9,NA,TRBJ2-3